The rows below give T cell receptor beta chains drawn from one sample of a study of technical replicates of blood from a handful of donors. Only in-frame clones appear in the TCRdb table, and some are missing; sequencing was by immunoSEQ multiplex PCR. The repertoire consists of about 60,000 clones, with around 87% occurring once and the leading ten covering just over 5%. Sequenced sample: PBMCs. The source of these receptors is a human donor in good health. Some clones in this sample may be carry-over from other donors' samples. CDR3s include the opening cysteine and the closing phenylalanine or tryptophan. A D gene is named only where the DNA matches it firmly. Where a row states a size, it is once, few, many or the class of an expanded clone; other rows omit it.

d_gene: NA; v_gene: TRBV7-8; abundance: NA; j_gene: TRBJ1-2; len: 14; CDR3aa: CASSPWTDPYGYTF; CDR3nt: TGTGCCAGCAGCCCTTGGACAGATCCCTATGGCTACACCTTC
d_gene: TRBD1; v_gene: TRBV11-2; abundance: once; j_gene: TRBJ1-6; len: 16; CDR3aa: CASSFRTGAGNSPLHF; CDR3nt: TGTGCCAGCAGCTTCAGAACAGGGGCTGGTAATTCACCCCTCCACTTT
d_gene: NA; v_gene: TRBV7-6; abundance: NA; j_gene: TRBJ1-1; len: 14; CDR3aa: CASSPSQENTEAFF; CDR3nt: TGTGCCAGCAGCCCCTCCCAGGAGAACACTGAAGCTTTCTTT
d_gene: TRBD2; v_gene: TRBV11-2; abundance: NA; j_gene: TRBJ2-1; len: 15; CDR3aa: CASFFTASGYNEQFF; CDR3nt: TGTGCCAGCTTTTTTACGGCTAGCGGCTACAATGAGCAGTTCTTC
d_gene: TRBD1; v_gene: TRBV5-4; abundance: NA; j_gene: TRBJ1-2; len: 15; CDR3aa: CASSFPGQADYGYTF; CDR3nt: TGTGCCAGCAGCTTCCCGGGACAGGCAGACTATGGCTACACCTTC
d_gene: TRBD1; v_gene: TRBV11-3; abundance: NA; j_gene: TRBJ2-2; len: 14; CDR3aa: CASSYRGNTGELFF; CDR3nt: TGTGCCAGCAGCTACAGGGGGAACACCGGGGAGCTGTTTTTT
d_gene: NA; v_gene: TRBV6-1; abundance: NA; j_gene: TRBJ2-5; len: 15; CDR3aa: CASSETWALLETQYF; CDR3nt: TGTGCCAGCAGTGAAACTTGGGCGTTGCTAGAGACCCAGTACTTC
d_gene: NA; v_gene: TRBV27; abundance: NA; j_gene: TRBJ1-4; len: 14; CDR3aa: CARPFAVVVEKLFF; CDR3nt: TGTGCCAGACCTTTTGCAGTTGTGGTAGAAAAACTGTTTTTT
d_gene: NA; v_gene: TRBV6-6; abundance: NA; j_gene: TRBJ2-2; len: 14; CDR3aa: CASRIDGGAGELFF; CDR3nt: TGTGCCAGCAGGATCGATGGAGGGGCCGGGGAGCTGTTTTTT
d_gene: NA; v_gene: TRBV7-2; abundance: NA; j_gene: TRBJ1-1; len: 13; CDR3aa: CASSWTVPAEAFF; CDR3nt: TGTGCCAGCAGTTGGACAGTTCCCGCTGAAGCTTTCTTT
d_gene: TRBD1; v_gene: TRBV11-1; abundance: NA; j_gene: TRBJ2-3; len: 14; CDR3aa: CASSPDRATDTQYF; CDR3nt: TGTGCCAGCAGCCCCGACAGGGCTACAGATACGCAGTATTTT
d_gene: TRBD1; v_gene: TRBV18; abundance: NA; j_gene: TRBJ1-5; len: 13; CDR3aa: CASSPEDRQPQHF; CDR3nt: TGTGCCAGCTCCCCCGAGGACAGGCAGCCCCAGCATTTT
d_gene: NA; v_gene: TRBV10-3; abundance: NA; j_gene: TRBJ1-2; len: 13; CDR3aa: CAISELDNYGYTF; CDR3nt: TGTGCCATCAGTGAGTTGGACAATTATGGCTACACCTTC
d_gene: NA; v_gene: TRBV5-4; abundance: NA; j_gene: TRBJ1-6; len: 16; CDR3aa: CASSLDSRSYNSPLHF; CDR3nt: TGTGCCAGCAGCTTGGACAGTCGCTCCTATAATTCACCCCTCCACTTT
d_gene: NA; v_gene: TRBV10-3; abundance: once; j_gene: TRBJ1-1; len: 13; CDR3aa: CAISAPPDTEAFF; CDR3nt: TGTGCCATCAGTGCTCCCCCGGACACTGAAGCTTTCTTT
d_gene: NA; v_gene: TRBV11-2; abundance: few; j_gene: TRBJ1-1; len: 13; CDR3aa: CASSLVRDTEAFF; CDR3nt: TGTGCCAGCAGCTTAGTTCGGGATACTGAAGCTTTCTTT
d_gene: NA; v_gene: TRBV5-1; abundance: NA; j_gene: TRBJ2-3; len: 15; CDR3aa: CASSLGQGSTDTQYF; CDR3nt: TGCGCCAGCAGCTTGGGGCAGGGTAGCACAGATACGCAGTATTTT
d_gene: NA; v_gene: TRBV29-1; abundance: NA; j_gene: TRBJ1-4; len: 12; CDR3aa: CSVEFSDEKLFF; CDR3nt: TGCAGCGTTGAGTTCTCCGATGAAAAACTGTTTTTT
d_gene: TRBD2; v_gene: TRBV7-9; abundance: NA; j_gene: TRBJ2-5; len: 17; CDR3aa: CASSPERGEVFEETQYF; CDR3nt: TGTGCCAGCAGCCCCGAGCGGGGGGAGGTCTTTGAGGAGACCCAGTACTTC
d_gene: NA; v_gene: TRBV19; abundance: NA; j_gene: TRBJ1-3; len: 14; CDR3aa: CASSIIPGGNTIYF; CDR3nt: TGTGCCAGTAGTATCATCCCAGGAGGAAACACCATATATTTT
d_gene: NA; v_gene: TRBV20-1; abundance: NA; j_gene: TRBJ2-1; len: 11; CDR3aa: CSARLEGEQFF; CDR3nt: TGCAGTGCTAGATTAGAGGGCGAGCAGTTCTTC
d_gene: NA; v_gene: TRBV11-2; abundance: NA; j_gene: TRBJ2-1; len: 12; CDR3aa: CASSLVQDEQFF; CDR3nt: TGTGCCAGCAGCTTAGTCCAGGATGAGCAGTTCTTC
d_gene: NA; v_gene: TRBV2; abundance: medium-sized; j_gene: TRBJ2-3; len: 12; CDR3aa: CASSAPADTQYF; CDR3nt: TGTGCCAGCAGCGCGCCCGCAGATACGCAGTATTTT